This T cell receptor beta chain derives from a study of blood T cell repertoires in COVID-19. Measured with immunoSEQ multiplex PCR; TCRdb has only the in-frame clones, and not every one. The table includes approximately 270,000 clones, around 86% detected once. Germline CDR1 SGHDT, CDR2 YYEEEE. The germline V and J ends were trimmed by 4 bases and 2 bases, with 10 bases remaining between them. The CDR3 is 13 amino acids. Material for sequencing was peripheral blood. This TCR was recovered from a man between 45 and 60 years old with acute or convalescent COVID-19. The rearrangement joins TRBV5-6 to TRBJ2-7; no definite D call. The CDR3 loop is CASSGYGPYEQYF. The DNA for the CDR3 is TGTGCCAGCAGCGGTTATGGCCCCTACGAGCAGTACTTC.